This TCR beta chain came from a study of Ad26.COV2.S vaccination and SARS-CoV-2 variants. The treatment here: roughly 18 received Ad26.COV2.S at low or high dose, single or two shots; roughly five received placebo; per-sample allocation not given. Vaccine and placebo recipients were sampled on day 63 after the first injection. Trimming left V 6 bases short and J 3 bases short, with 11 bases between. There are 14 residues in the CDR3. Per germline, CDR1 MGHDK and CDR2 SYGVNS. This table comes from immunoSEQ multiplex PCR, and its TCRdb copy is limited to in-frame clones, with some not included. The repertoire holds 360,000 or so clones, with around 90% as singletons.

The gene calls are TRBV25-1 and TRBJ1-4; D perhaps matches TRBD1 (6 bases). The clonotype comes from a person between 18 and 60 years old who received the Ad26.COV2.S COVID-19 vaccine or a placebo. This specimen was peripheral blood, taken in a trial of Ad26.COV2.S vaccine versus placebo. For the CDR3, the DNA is TGTGCCAGCAGGGACCGGACAGCTAATGAAAAACTGTTTTTT. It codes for CASRDRTANEKLFF. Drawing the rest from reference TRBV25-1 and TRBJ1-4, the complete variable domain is EADIYQTPRYLVIGTGKKITLECSQTMGHDKMYWYQQDPGMELHLIHYSYGVNSTEKGDLSSESTVSRIRTEHFPLTLESARPSHTSQYLCASRDRTANEKLFFGSGTQLSVL.